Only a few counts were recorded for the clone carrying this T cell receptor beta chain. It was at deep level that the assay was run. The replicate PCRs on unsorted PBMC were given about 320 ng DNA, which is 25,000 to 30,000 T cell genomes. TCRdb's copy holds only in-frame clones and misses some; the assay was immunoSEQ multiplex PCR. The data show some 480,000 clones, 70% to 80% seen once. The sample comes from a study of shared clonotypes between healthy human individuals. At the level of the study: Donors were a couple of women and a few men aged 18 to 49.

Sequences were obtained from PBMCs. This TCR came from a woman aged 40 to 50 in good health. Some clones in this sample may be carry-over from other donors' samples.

CDR3 residues: CASSPGQGGGVYEQYF. The DNA for the CDR3 is TGTGCCAGCAGCCCAGGACAGGGAGGAGGGGTCTACGAGCAGTACTTC. The chain couples TRBV7-6 to TRBJ2-5, with TRBD1 identical over 8 bases. The DNA matches TRBJ2-7 better at its end, which makes the J call doubtful. CDR1 and CDR2 (germline): SGHVS, FNYEAQ. This CDR3 region has 16 residues.